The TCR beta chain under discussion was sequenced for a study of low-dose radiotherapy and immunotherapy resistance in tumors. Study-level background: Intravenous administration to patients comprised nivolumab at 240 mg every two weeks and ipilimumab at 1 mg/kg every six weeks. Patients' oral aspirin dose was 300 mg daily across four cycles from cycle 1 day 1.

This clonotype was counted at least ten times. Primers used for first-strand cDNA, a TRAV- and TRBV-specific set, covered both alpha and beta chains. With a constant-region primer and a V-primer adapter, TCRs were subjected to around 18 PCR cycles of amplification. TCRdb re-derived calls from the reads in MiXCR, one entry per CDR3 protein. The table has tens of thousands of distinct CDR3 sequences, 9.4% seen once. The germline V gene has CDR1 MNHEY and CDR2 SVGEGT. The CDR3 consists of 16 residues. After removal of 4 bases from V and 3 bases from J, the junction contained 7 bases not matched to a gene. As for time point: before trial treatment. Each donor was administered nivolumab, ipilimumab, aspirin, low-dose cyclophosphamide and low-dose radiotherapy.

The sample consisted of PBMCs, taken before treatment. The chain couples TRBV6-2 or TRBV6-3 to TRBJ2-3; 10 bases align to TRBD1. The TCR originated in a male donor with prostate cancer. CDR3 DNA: TGTGCCAGCAGTTCCGCGGGACAGGGGCGAACAGATACGCAGTATTTT. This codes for CASSSAGQGRTDTQYF.